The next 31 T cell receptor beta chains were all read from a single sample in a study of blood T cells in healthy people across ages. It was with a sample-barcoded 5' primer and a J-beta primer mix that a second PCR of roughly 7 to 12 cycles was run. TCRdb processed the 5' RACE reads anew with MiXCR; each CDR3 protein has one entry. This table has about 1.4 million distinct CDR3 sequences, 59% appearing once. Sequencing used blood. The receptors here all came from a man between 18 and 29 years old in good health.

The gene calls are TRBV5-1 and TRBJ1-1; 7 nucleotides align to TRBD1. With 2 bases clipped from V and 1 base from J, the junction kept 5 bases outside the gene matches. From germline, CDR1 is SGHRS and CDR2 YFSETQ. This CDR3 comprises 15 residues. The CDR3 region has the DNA TGCGCCAGCAGCTTTTTCACAGGGGCGAACACTGAAGCTTTCTTT. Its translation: CASSFFTGANTEAFF.

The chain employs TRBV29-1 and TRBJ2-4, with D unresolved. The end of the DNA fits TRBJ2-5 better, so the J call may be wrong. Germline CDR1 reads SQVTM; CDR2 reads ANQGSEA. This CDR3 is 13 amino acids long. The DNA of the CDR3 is TGCAGCGTTGCCCCGGAGCTACAAGAGACCCAGTACTTC. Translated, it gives CSVAPELQETQYF.

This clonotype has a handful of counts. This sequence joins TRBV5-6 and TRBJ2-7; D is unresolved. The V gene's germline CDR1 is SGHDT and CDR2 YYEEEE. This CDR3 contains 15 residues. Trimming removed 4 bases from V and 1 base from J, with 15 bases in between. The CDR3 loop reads CASSPKSVRSYEQYF. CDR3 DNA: TGTGCCAGCAGCCCGAAAAGTGTGAGGTCCTACGAGCAGTACTTC.

The CDR3 sequence is CASSLRGSGTGELFF. DNA for the CDR3: TGTGCCAGCAGTTTACGCGGGAGCGGCACCGGGGAGCTGTTTTTT. J is TRBJ2-2 and V is TRBV28, with TRBD2 identical over 7 bases. With V trimmed by 2 bases and J by 4 bases, 4 bases remained unmatched. The CDR3 consists of 15 residues. Per germline, CDR1 MDHEN and CDR2 SYDVKM.

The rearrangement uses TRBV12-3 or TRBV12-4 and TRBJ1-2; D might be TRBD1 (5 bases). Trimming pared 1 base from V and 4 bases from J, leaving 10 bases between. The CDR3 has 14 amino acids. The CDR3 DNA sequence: TGTGCCAGCAGTTTAGATTGGGACCCCTATGGCTACACCTTC. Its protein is CASSLDWDPYGYTF.

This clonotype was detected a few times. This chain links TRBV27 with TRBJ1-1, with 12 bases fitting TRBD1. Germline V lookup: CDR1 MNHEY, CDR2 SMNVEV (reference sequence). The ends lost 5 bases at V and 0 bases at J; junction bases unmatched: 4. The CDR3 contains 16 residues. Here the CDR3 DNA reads TGTGCCAGCAGTCCTGGGACAGGGGGCCTGAACACTGAAGCTTTCTTT. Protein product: CASSPGTGGLNTEAFF.

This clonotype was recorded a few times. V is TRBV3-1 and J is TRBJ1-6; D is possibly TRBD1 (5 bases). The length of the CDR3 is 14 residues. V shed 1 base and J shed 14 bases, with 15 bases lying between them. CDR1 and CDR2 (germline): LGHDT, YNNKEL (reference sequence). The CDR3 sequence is CASSQVTTEFTLHF. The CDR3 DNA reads TGTGCCAGCAGCCAAGTAACGACAGAGTTCACCCTCCACTTT.

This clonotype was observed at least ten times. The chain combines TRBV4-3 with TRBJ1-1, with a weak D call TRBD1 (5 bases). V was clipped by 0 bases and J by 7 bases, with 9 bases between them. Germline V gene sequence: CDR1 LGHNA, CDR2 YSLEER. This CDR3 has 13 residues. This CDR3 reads CASSQEGLGEAFF. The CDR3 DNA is TGCGCCAGCAGCCAAGAGGGACTCGGTGAAGCTTTCTTT.

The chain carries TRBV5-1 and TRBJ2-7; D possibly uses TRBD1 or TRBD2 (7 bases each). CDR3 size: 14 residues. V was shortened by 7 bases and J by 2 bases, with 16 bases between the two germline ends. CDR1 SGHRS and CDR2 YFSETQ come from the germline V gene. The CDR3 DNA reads TGCGCCAGCCGACAGGGAGGGGGGACCTACGAGCAGTACTTC. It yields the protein CASRQGGGTYEQYF.

This CDR3 reads CSASPGQEPTNEKLFF. The CDR3 DNA reads TGCAGTGCTAGCCCCGGACAGGAGCCAACTAATGAAAAACTGTTTTTT. The chain joins TRBV20-1 to TRBJ1-4, with TRBD1 matching 7 bases. The CDR3 extends over 16 amino acids. Germline V lookup: CDR1 DFQATT, CDR2 SNEGSKA (reference sequence). The ends lost 3 bases at V and 0 bases at J; junction bases unmatched: 7.

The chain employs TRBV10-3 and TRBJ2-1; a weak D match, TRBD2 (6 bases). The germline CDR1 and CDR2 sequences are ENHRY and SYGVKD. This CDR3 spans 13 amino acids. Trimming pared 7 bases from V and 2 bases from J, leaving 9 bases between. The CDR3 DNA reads TGTGCCATCACGGGGGAGCCCTACAATGAGCAGTTCTTC. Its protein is CAITGEPYNEQFF.

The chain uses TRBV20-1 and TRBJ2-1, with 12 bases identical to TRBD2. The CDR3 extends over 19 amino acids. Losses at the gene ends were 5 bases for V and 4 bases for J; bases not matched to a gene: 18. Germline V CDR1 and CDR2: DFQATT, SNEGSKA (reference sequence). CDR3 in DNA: TGCAGTGCTCAAAGGTCGGGACTAGCGGGTCCCAGGGGGTACAATGAGCAGTTCTTC. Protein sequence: CSAQRSGLAGPRGYNEQFF.

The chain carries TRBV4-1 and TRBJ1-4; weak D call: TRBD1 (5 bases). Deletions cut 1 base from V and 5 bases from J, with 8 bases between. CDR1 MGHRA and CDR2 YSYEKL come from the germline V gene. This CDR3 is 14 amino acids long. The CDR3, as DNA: TGCGCCAGCAGCCAAGTCAGGGTCAATGAAAAACTGTTTTTT. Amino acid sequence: CASSQVRVNEKLFF.

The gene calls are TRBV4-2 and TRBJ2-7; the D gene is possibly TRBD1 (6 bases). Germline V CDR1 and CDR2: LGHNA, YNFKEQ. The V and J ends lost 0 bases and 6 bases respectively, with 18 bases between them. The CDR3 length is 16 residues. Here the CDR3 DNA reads TGTGCCAGCAGCCAAGACGGACAGCTTCCTTCGGGCGAGCAGTACTTC. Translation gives CASSQDGQLPSGEQYF.

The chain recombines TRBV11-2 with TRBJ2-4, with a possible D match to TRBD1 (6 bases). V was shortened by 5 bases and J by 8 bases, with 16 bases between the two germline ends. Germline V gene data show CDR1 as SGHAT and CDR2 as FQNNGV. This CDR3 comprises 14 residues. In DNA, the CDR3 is TGTGCCAGCAGCCTTTACAGGGAATTGGACATTCAGTACTTC. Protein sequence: CASSLYRELDIQYF. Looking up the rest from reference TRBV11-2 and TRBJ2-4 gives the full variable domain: EAGVAQSPRYKIIEKRQSVAFWCNPISGHATLYWYQQILGQGPKLLIQFQNNGVVDDSQLPKDRFSAERLKGVDSTLKIQPAKLEDSAVYLCASSLYRELDIQYFGAGTRLSVL.

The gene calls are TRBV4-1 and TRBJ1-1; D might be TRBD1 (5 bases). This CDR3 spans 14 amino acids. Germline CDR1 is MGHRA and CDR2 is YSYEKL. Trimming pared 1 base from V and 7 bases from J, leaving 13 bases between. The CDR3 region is CASSQVLGTHEAFF. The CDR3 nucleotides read TGCGCCAGCAGCCAAGTATTAGGGACGCATGAAGCTTTCTTT.

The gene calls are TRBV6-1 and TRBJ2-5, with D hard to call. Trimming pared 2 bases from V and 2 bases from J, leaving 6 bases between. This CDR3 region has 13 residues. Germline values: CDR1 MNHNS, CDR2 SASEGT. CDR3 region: CASSENGQETQYF. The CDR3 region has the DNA TGTGCCAGCAGTGAAAACGGACAAGAGACCCAGTACTTC.

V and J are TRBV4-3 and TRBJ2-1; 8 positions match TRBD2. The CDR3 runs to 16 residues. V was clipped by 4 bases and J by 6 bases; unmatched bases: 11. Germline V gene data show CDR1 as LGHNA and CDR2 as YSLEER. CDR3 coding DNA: TGCGCCAGCAGCCCCAACAAACCGCGGGGGGCCAATGAGCAGTTCTTC. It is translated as CASSPNKPRGANEQFF.

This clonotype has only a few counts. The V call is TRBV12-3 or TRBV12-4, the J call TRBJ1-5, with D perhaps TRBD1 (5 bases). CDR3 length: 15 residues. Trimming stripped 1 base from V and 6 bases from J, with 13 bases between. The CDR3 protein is CASSLVGTGGQPQHF. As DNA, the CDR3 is TGTGCCAGCAGTTTAGTTGGAACCGGGGGTCAGCCCCAGCATTTT.

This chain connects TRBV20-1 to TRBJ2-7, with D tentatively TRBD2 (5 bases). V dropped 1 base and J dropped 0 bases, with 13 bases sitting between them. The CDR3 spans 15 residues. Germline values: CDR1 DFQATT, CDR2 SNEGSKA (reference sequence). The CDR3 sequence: CSARALAESSYEQYF. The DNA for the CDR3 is TGCAGTGCTAGAGCTCTAGCCGAGAGCTCCTACGAGCAGTACTTC.

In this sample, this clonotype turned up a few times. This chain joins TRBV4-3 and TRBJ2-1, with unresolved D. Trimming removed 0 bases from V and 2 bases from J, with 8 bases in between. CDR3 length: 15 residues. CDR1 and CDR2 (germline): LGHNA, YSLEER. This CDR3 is CASSQDGSTYNEQFF. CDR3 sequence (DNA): TGCGCCAGCAGCCAAGACGGGTCAACCTACAATGAGCAGTTCTTC.

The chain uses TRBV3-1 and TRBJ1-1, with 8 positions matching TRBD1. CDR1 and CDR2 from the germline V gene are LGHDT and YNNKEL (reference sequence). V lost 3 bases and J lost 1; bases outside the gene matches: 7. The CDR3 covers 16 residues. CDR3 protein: CASSQPGQVGNTEAFF. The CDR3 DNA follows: TGTGCCAGCAGCCAGCCGGGACAGGTAGGGAACACTGAAGCTTTCTTT.

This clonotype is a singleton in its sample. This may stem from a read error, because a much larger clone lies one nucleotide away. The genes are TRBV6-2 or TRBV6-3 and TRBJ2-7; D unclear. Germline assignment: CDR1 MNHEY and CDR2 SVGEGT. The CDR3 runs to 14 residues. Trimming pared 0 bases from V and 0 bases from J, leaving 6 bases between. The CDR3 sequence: CASSYSTSSYEQYF. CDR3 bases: TGTGCCAGCAGTTACTCGACAAGCTCCTACGAGCAGTACTTC.

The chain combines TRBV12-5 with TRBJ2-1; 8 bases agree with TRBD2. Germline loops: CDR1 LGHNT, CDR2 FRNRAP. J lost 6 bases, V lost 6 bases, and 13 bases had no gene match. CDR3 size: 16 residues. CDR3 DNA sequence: TGTGCTAGTGGCGGGGGAGGAGAGCGGGGGATCAATGAGCAGTTCTTC. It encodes CASGGGGERGINEQFF.

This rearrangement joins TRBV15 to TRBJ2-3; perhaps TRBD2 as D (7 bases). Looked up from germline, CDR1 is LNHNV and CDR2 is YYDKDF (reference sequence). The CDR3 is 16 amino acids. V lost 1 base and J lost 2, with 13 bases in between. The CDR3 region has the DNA TGTGCCACCAGCAGAGTGGGGCGGGGGCCCACAGATACGCAGTATTTT. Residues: CATSRVGRGPTDTQYF.

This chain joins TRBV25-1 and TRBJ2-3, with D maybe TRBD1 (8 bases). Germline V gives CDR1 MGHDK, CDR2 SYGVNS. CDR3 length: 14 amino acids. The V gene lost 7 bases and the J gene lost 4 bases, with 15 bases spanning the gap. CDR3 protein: CASTTGGGADTQYF. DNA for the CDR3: TGTGCCAGCACCACAGGGGGGGGGGCAGATACGCAGTATTTT.

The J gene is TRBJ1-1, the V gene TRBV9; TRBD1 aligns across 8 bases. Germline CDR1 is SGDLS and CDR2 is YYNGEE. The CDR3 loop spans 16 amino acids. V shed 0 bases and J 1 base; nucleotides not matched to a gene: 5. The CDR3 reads CASSVALGQENTEAFF. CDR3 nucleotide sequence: TGTGCCAGCAGCGTAGCCCTGGGACAGGAGAACACTGAAGCTTTCTTT. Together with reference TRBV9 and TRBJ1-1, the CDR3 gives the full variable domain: DSGVTQTPKHLITATGQRVTLRCSPRSGDLSVYWYQQSLDQGLQFLIQYYNGEERAKGNILERFSAQQFPDLHSELNLSSLELGDSALYFCASSVALGQENTEAFFGQGTRLTVV.

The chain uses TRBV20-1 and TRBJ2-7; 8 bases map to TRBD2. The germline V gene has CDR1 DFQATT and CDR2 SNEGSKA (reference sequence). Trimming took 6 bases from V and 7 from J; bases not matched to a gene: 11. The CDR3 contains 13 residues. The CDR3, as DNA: TGCAGTGCAACCGGACTAGCCCAGAATGAGCAGTACTTC. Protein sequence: CSATGLAQNEQYF.

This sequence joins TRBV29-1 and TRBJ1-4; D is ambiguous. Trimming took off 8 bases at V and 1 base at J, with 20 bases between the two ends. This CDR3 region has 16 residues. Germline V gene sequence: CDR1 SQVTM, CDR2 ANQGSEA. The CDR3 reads CSLTKVRGETNEKLFF. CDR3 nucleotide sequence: TGCAGCCTCACCAAGGTACGGGGTGAAACTAATGAAAAACTGTTTTTT. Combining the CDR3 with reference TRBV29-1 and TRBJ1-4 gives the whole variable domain SAVISQKPSRDICQRGTSLTIQCQVDSQVTMMFWYRQQPGQSLTLIATANQGSEATYESGFVIDKFPISRPNLTFSTLTVSNMSPEDSSIYLCSLTKVRGETNEKLFFGSGTQLSVL.

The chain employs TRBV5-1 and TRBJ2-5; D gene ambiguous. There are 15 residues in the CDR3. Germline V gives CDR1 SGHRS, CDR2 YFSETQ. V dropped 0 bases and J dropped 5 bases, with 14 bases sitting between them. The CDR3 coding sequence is TGCGCCAGCAGCTTGGTGGCAGGACGGGTGGAGACCCAGTACTTC. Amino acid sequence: CASSLVAGRVETQYF.

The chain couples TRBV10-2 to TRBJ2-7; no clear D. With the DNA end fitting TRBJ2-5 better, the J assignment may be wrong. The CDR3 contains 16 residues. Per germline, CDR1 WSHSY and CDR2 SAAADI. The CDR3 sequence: CASRDTLDRNQETQYF. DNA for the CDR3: TGCGCCAGCAGAGATACCCTCGACCGTAACCAAGAGACCCAGTACTTC.